This is a list of T cell receptor beta chains from one sample in a study of T cell repertoires in cytomegalovirus infection. Using its own MiXCR run on the reads, TCRdb lists one record per CDR3 protein. The data show some 350,000 distinct CDR3 sequences, approximately 35% seen once. Which antigens these TCRs recognize remains unknown. Sequenced material: cultured PBMCs, taken from culture after CMV antigen stimulation. The receptors stem from a human donor in good health (CMV status not recorded). Some clones in this sample may be carry-over from other donors' samples. Each CDR3 is given with its conserved first and last residue. Each record gives: V gene, D gene, J gene, clone size, CDR3 DNA, CDR3 protein. A D gene is named only where the DNA matches it firmly. Rows give clone size only sometimes, using once, few, many, or a class for an expanded clone.

v_gene: TRBV19; d_gene: NA; j_gene: TRBJ2-7; abundance: few; CDR3nt: TGTGCCAGTAGTCCTACGGGGACCCACGAGCAGTACTTC; CDR3aa: CASSPTGTHEQYF
v_gene: TRBV6-1; d_gene: NA; j_gene: TRBJ2-5; abundance: NA; CDR3nt: TGTGCCAGCCATGAGCGGACGGGGGAGACCCAGTACTTC; CDR3aa: CASHERTGETQYF
v_gene: TRBV5-4; d_gene: NA; j_gene: TRBJ2-1; abundance: NA; CDR3nt: TGTGCCAGCAGCTGGCCTAAGTCAGGGGCCTACAATGAGCAGTTCTTC; CDR3aa: CASSWPKSGAYNEQFF
v_gene: TRBV7-2; d_gene: NA; j_gene: TRBJ1-4; abundance: many; CDR3nt: TGTGCCAGCAGCTTAAATTTTCGAGCGGGGGGTGGGGAAAAACTGTTTTTT; CDR3aa: CASSLNFRAGGGEKLFF
v_gene: TRBV29-1; d_gene: NA; j_gene: TRBJ2-1; abundance: NA; CDR3nt: TGCAGCGTTGAAGAGAACGGCGAGCAGTTCTTC; CDR3aa: CSVEENGEQFF
v_gene: TRBV6-1; d_gene: TRBD1; j_gene: TRBJ1-2; abundance: NA; CDR3nt: TGTGCCAGCAGTCGCTACCGGACAGGGGGAGTAATCTATGGCTACACCTTC; CDR3aa: CASSRYRTGGVIYGYTF
v_gene: TRBV7-8; d_gene: NA; j_gene: TRBJ1-2; abundance: many; CDR3nt: TGTGCCAGCAGCTTAGCGCATGATGCCCCCCTTGGCTACACCTTC; CDR3aa: CASSLAHDAPLGYTF
v_gene: TRBV18; d_gene: NA; j_gene: TRBJ1-3; abundance: many; CDR3nt: TGTGCCAGCTCACCACTCCGGCAGGGCGACGGGGGAAACACCATATATTTT; CDR3aa: CASSPLRQGDGGNTIYF
v_gene: TRBV19; d_gene: NA; j_gene: TRBJ1-4; abundance: few; CDR3nt: TGTGCCAGTACGCCGGGACGGGCTTTCGGGAAACTGTTTTTT; CDR3aa: CASTPGRAFGKLFF
v_gene: TRBV7-2; d_gene: NA; j_gene: TRBJ2-5; abundance: NA; CDR3nt: TGTGCCAGCAGGATATTACAGGGGGGGCGGGAGGTCCAAGAGACCCAGTACTTC; CDR3aa: CASRILQGGREVQETQYF
v_gene: TRBV7-6; d_gene: TRBD2; j_gene: TRBJ2-1; abundance: few; CDR3nt: TGTGCCAGCAGCCCAAGGACTAGCGGGAGGGGGAATGAGCAGTTCTTC; CDR3aa: CASSPRTSGRGNEQFF
v_gene: TRBV12-3/TRBV12-4; d_gene: TRBD2; j_gene: TRBJ2-1; abundance: NA; CDR3nt: TGTGCCAGCAGTTTCGGACTAGCAAGGGACAATGAGCAGTTCTTC; CDR3aa: CASSFGLARDNEQFF
v_gene: TRBV27; d_gene: TRBD2; j_gene: TRBJ2-1; abundance: few; CDR3nt: TGTGCCACCGCGGGAGGAAGGTCTACAAATGAGCAGTTCTTC; CDR3aa: CATAGGRSTNEQFF
v_gene: TRBV7-3; d_gene: NA; j_gene: TRBJ2-2; abundance: NA; CDR3nt: TGTGCCAGCAGCCCCCCAGGGAACACCGGGGAGCTGTTTTTT; CDR3aa: CASSPPGNTGELFF
v_gene: TRBV12-5; d_gene: NA; j_gene: TRBJ2-2; abundance: once; CDR3nt: TGTGCTAGTGGGAGGCAGGATGTCGTCGGGGAGCTGTTTTTT; CDR3aa: CASGRQDVVGELFF
v_gene: TRBV18; d_gene: NA; j_gene: TRBJ2-5; abundance: few; CDR3nt: TGTGCCAGCTCACGTACGACAGTGCAAGAGACCCAGTACTTC; CDR3aa: CASSRTTVQETQYF